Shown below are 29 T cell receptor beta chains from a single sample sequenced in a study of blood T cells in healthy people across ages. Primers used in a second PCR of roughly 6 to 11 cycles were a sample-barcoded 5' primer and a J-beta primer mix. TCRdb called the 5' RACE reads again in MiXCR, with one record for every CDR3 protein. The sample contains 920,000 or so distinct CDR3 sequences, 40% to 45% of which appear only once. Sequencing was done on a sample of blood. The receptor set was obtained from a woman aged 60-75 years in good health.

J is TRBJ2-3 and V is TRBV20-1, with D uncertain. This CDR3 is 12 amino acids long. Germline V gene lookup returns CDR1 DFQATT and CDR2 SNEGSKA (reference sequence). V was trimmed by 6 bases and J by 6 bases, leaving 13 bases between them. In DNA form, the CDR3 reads TGCAGTGCGCGGCCGTTTTCGGATACGCAGTATTTT. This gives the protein CSARPFSDTQYF.

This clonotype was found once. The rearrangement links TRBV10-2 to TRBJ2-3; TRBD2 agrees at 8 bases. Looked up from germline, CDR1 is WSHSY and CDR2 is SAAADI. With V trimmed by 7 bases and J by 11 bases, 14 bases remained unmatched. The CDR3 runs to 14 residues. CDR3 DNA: TGCGCCAGCAAAGGAGCGGGAGTATCTCATGAGCAGTATTTT. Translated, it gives CASKGAGVSHEQYF.

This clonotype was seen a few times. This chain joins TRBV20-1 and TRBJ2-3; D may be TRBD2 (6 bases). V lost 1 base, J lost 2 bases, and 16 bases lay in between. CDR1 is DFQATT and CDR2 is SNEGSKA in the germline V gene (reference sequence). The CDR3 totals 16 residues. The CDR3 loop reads CSARGGIAESTDTQYF. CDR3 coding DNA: TGCAGTGCTAGAGGGGGGATAGCGGAATCCACAGATACGCAGTATTTT.

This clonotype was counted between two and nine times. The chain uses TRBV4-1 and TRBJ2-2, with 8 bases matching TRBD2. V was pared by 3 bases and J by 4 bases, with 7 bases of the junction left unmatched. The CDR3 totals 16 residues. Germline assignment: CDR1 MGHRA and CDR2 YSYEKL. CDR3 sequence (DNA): TGCGCCAGCAGCCAGGGGACTAGTTGGTTCACCGGGGAGCTGTTTTTT. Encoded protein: CASSQGTSWFTGELFF.

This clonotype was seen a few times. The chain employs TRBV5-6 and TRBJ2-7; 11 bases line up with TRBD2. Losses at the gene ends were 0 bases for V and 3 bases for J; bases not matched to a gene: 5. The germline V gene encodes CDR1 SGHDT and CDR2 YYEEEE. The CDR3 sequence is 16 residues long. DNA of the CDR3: TGTGCCAGCAGCTTGGGACTAGCGGGATCAGACTACGAGCAGTACTTC. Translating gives CASSLGLAGSDYEQYF.

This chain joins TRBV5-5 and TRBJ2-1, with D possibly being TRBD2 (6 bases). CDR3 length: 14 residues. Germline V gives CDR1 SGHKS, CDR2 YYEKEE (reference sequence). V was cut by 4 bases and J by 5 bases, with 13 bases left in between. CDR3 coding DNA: TGTGCCAGCAGCAAGGGACTCCGTGACAATGAGCAGTTCTTC. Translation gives CASSKGLRDNEQFF.

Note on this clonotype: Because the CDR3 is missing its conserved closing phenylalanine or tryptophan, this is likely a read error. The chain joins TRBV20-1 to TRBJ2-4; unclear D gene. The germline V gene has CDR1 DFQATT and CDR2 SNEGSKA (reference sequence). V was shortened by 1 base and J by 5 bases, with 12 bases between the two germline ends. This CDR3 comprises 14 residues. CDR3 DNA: TGCAGTGCTAGAGGCCTACGTGCTGAAAACATTCAGTACTCC. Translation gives CSARGLRAENIQYS.

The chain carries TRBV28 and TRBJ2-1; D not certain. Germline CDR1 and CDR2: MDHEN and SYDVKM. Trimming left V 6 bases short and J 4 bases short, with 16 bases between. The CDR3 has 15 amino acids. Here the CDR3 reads CASSPAAGPYNEQFF. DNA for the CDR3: TGTGCCAGCAGCCCCGCGGCCGGACCTTACAATGAGCAGTTCTTC.

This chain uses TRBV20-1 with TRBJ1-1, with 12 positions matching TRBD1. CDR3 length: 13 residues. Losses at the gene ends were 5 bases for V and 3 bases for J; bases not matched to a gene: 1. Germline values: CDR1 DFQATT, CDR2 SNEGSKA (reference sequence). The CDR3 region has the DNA TGCAGTGCTCGGGACAGGGGGCACACTGAAGCTTTCTTT. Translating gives CSARDRGHTEAFF.

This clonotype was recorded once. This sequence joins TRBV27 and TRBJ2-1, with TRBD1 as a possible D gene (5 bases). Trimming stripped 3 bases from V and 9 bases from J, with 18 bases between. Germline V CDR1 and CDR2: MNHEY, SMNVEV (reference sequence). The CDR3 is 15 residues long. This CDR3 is CASSFSGSGWVEQFF. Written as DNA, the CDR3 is TGTGCCAGCAGTTTCTCCGGGTCAGGGTGGGTTGAGCAGTTCTTC.

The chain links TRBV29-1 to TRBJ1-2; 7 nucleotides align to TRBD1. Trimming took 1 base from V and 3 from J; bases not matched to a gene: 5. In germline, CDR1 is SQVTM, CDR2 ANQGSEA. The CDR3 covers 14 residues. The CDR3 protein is CSVEGGTEDYGYTF. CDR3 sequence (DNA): TGCAGCGTTGAAGGTGGGACAGAGGACTATGGCTACACCTTC. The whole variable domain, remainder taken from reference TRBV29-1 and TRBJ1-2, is SAVISQKPSRDICQRGTSLTIQCQVDSQVTMMFWYRQQPGQSLTLIATANQGSEATYESGFVIDKFPISRPNLTFSTLTVSNMSPEDSSIYLCSVEGGTEDYGYTFGSGTRLTVV.

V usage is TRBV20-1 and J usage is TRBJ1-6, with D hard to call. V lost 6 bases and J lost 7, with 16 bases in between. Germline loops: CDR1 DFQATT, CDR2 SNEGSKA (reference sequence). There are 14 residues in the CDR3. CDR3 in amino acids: CSASQETENSPLHF. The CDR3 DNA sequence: TGCAGTGCCAGCCAGGAAACGGAAAATTCACCCCTCCACTTT.

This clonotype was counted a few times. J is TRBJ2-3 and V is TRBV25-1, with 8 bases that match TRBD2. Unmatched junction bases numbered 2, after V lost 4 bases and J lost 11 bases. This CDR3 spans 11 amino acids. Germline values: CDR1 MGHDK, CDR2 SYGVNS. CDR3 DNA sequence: TGTGCCAGCAGTGGGGCGGGAGGGCAGTATTTT. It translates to CASSGAGGQYF.

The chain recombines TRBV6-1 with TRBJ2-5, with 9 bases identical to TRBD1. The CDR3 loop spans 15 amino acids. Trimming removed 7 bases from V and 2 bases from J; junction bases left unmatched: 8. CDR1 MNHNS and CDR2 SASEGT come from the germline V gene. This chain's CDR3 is CASNGDRGVQETQYF. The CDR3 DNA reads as TGTGCCAGCAATGGCGACAGGGGGGTACAAGAGACCCAGTACTTC.

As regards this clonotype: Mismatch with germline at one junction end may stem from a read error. The CDR3 loop is CSSRATDWDTQYF. The CDR3, as DNA: TGCAGTTCTAGAGCCACGGATTGGGATACGCAGTATTTT. V and J are TRBV20-1 and TRBJ2-3, with D hard to call. Looked up from germline, CDR1 is DFQATT and CDR2 is SNEGSKA (reference sequence). CDR3 length equals 13 residues.

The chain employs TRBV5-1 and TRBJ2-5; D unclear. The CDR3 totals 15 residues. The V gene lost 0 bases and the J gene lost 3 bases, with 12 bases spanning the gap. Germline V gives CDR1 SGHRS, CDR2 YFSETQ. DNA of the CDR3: TGCGCCAGCAGCTTGGTGGGATTGTCCAAAGAGACCCAGTACTTC. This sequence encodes CASSLVGLSKETQYF.

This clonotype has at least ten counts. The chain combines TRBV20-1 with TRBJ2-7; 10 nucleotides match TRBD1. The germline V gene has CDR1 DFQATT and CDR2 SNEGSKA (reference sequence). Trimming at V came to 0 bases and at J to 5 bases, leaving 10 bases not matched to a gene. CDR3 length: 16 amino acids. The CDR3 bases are TGCAGTGCTAGAGAGGCCGTATTGACAGGGGGCAACGAGCAGTACTTC. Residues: CSAREAVLTGGNEQYF.

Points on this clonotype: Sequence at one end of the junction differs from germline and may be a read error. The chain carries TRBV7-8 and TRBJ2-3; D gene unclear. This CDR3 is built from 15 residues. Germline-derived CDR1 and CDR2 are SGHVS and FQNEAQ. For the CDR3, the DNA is TGTGTCAGCAGCCCTAACAGCGATAGCACAGATACGCAGTATTTT. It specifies CVSSPNSDSTDTQYF.

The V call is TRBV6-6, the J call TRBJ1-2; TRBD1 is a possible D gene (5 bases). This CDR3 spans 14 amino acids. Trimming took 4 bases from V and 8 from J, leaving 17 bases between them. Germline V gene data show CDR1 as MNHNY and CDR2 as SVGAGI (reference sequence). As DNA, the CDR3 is TGTGCCAGCAGTTCCGGGGCAGGCAAAATGGGCTACACCTTC. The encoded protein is CASSSGAGKMGYTF.

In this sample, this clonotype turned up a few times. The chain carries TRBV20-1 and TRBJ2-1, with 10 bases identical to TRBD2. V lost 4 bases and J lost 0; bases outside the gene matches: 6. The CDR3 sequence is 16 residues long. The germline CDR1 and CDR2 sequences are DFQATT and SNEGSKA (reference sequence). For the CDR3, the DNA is TGCAGTGCTACCCGAATAGCGGGAGGCTCCTACAATGAGCAGTTCTTC. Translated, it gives CSATRIAGGSYNEQFF.

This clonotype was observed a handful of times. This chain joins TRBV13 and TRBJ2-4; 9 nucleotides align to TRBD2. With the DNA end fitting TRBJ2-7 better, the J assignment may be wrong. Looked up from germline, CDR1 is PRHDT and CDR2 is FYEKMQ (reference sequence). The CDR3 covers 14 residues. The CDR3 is CASSLFVAGVEQYF. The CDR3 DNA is TGTGCCAGCAGCTTATTTGTAGCGGGAGTCGAGCAGTACTTC.

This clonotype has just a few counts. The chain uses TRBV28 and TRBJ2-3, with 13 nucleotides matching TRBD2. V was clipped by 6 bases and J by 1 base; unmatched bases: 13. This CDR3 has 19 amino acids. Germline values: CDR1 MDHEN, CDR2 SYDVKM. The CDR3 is CASSAQGLAGPDGTDTQYF. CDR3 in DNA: TGTGCCAGCAGCGCTCAGGGACTAGCGGGACCGGACGGCACAGATACGCAGTATTTT.

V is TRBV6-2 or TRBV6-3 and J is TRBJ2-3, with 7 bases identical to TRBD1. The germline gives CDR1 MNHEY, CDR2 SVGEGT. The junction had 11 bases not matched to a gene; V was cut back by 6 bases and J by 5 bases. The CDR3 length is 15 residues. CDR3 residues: CASSPSGTVGDTQYF. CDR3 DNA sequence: TGTGCCAGCAGCCCATCTGGGACAGTTGGAGATACGCAGTATTTT.

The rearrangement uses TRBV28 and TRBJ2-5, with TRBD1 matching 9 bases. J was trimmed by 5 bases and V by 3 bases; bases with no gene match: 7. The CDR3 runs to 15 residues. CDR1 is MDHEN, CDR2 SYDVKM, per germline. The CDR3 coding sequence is TGTGCCAGCAGTTTCCCCGGGACAGGGATGGAGACCCAGTACTTC. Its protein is CASSFPGTGMETQYF. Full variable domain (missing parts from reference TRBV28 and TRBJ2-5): DVKVTQSSRYLVKRTGEKVFLECVQDMDHENMFWYRQDPGLGLRLIYFSYDVKMKEKGDIPEGYSVSREKKERFSLILESASTNQTSMYLCASSFPGTGMETQYFGPGTRLLVL.

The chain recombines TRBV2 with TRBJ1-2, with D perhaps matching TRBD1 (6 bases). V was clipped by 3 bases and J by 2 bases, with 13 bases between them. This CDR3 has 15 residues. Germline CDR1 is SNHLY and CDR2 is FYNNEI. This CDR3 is CASSDSEGVNYGYTF. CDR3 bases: TGTGCCAGCAGTGATTCAGAGGGGGTAAACTATGGCTACACCTTC.

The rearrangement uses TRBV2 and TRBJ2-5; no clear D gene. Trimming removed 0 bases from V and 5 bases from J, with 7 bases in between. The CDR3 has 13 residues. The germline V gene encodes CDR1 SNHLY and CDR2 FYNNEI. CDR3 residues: CASSEARLETQYF. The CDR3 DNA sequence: TGTGCCAGCAGTGAAGCGCGGCTGGAGACCCAGTACTTC.

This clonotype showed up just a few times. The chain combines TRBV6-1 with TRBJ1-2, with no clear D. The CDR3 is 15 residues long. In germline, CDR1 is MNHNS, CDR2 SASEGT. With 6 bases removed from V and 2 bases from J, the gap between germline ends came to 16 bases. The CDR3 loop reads CASSPGSNPNYGYTF. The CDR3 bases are TGTGCCAGCAGCCCCGGGTCTAACCCGAACTATGGCTACACCTTC.

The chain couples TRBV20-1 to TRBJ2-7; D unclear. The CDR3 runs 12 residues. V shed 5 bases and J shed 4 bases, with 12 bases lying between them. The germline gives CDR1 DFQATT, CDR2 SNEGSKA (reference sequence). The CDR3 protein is CSAQIPGYEQYF. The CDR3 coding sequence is TGCAGTGCTCAAATACCGGGTTACGAGCAGTACTTC.

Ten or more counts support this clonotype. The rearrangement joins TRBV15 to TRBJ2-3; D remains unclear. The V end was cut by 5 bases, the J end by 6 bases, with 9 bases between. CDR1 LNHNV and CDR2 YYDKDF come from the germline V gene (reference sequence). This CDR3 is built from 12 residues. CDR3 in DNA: TGTGCCACCAGCGCATTGGGGGATACGCAGTATTTT. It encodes CATSALGDTQYF.